This TCR beta chain was observed in a study of cytomegalovirus exposure and HLA in healthy donors. Amplification used 60 Vbeta primers and 13 Jbeta primers. The data were produced by immunoSEQ multiplex PCR, yet TCRdb's version contains in-frame clones alone and is incomplete. Seen here are around 160,000 clones, approximately 71% observed once, and the top ten hold roughly 7.8%. On this clone: Its antigen is not known. At one end the junction does not follow the germline gene, possibly because of a read error.

Study outcomes and limitations: While the bulk of TCR sequences proved rare, some public TCRs turned up in many donors.

The TCR sequence derives from a woman in her 40s in good health and CMV-seropositive. Sequencing was performed on PBMCs.

CDR3 loop: CASSLGRVRSIF. Here the CDR3 DNA reads TGTGCCAGCAGCCTCGGGCGGGTCAGGAGCATTTTT. The gene calls are TRBV5-8 and TRBJ1-4; D not resolved. CDR3 length: 12 residues. CDR1 and CDR2 (germline): SGHTS, YDEGEE.